Following are 23 T cell receptor beta chains from one sample sequenced in a study of blood T cells in healthy people across ages. Then a second PCR, running about 6 to 12 cycles, was carried out with a sample-barcoded 5' primer and a J-beta primer mix. TCRdb re-derived calls from the 5' RACE reads in MiXCR, one entry per CDR3 protein. The table includes about 1.6 million distinct CDR3 sequences, approximately 32% detected once. Sequenced material: blood. These receptors came from a woman in her 30s in good health.

This clonotype was counted between two and nine times. This chain uses TRBV20-1 with TRBJ2-4; D is undetermined. The CDR3 is made up of 14 amino acids. V was pared by 3 bases and J by 6 bases, with 15 bases between. Per germline, CDR1 DFQATT and CDR2 SNEGSKA (reference sequence). Written as DNA, the CDR3 is TGCAGTGCTAGTGAGCCGGGCCTCACAAACATTCAGTACTTC. Protein: CSASEPGLTNIQYF.

The rearrangement uses TRBV7-9 and TRBJ2-3, with TRBD1 identical over 7 bases. This CDR3 is 16 amino acids long. With V trimmed by 4 bases and J by 0 bases, 7 bases remained unmatched. Germline V CDR1 and CDR2: SEHNR, FQNEAQ (reference sequence). CDR3: CASSSNRGASTDTQYF. The CDR3 DNA follows: TGTGCCAGCAGCTCCAACAGGGGAGCTAGCACAGATACGCAGTATTTT.

This chain joins TRBV5-1 and TRBJ2-7; TRBD2 aligns across 10 bases. The ends lost 6 bases at V and 2 bases at J; junction bases unmatched: 8. Per the germline V gene, CDR1 is SGHRS and CDR2 is YFSETQ. This CDR3 spans 15 amino acids. CDR3 DNA: TGCGCCAGCAACCCCCAGGGACTAGCGACCTACGAGCAGTACTTC. The encoded protein is CASNPQGLATYEQYF.

V is TRBV11-2 and J is TRBJ2-3; D remains ambiguous. The CDR3 has 17 residues. V lost 1 base to trimming and J lost 0 bases, with 14 bases between them. Germline lookup yields CDR1 SGHAT and CDR2 FQNNGV. This chain's CDR3 is CASSLGIGHQSTDTQYF. In DNA, the CDR3 is TGTGCCAGCAGCTTAGGCATTGGTCATCAAAGCACAGATACGCAGTATTTT.

This sequence joins TRBV20-1 and TRBJ2-3; 14 bases map to TRBD2. The CDR3 has 16 residues. V trimming: 6 bases; J trimming: 0 bases; junction bases outside the gene matches: 5. Per the germline V gene, CDR1 is DFQATT and CDR2 is SNEGSKA (reference sequence). The CDR3 nucleotides read TGCAGTGCAACCGGGACTAGCGGGGGCAGCACAGATACGCAGTATTTT. Translating it yields CSATGTSGGSTDTQYF.

This clonotype was recorded at least ten times. The J gene is TRBJ2-5, the V gene TRBV4-1; 7 bases are shared with TRBD2. CDR1 is MGHRA and CDR2 is YSYEKL in the germline V gene. V was pared by 0 bases and J by 5 bases, with 6 bases of the junction left unmatched. CDR3 length: 15 amino acids. CDR3 bases: TGCGCCAGCAGCCAAGATCTCCAGGGAGGGGAGACCCAGTACTTC. Residues: CASSQDLQGGETQYF.

The chain recombines TRBV7-9 with TRBJ2-3; 8 nucleotides align to TRBD2. Germline loops: CDR1 SEHNR, CDR2 FQNEAQ (reference sequence). The length of the CDR3 is 14 residues. Germline trimming cut 8 bases from V and 4 bases from J; bases unmatched to any gene: 8. CDR3 amino acids: CASHPGLEADTQYF. The CDR3 nucleotides are TGTGCCAGCCACCCGGGACTAGAGGCAGATACGCAGTATTTT.

This clonotype was detected only a few times. The chain has TRBV6-2 or TRBV6-3 and TRBJ2-7; the D gene is possibly TRBD2 (5 bases). From germline, CDR1 is MNHEY and CDR2 SVGEGT. V dropped 7 bases and J dropped 2 bases, with 12 bases sitting between them. This CDR3 region has 13 residues. CDR3 in amino acids: CASNRPGTYEQYF. Written as DNA, the CDR3 is TGTGCCAGCAACCGTCCGGGGACCTACGAGCAGTACTTC.

The V and J genes are TRBV20-1 and TRBJ2-5; 14 bases are a match to TRBD2. CDR3 size: 18 residues. Germline trimming cut 3 bases from V and 4 bases from J; bases unmatched to any gene: 13. The germline CDR1 and CDR2 sequences are DFQATT and SNEGSKA (reference sequence). The CDR3 region is CSARDAGTSGGHGETQYF. The CDR3 bases are TGCAGTGCTAGGGACGCCGGGACTAGCGGGGGACATGGAGAGACCCAGTACTTC.

Many counts were recorded for this clonotype. V usage is TRBV10-3 and J usage is TRBJ2-1; perhaps TRBD2 as D (5 bases). CDR3 length equals 14 residues. Trimming took 6 bases from V and 1 from J, leaving 10 bases between them. Germline values: CDR1 ENHRY, CDR2 SYGVKD. CDR3 nucleotides: TGTGCCATCAGCTTCGGGGAATCCTACAATGAGCAGTTCTTC. As protein: CAISFGESYNEQFF.

This clonotype occurred once. The rearrangement joins TRBV2 to TRBJ1-4; D uncertain. The CDR3 covers 17 residues. Germline values: CDR1 SNHLY, CDR2 FYNNEI. Trimming left V 7 bases short and J 0 bases short, with 18 bases between. In DNA form, the CDR3 reads TGTGCCAGCACCCGTCGCGGGGTGTCGACAACTAATGAAAAACTGTTTTTT. Translation gives CASTRRGVSTTNEKLFF.

This clonotype was counted only a few times. The CDR3 sequence: CASSWGNREETQYF. DNA of the CDR3: TGTGCCAGCAGTTGGGGAAACCGGGAAGAGACCCAGTACTTC. The V gene is TRBV11-2, the J gene TRBJ2-5; no firm D call. The CDR3 is made up of 14 amino acids. CDR1 and CDR2 from the germline V gene are SGHAT and FQNNGV. The V end was cut by 6 bases, the J end by 3 bases, with 14 bases between.

This sequence joins TRBV6-2 or TRBV6-3 and TRBJ2-7, with a possible D match to TRBD1 (6 bases). V was clipped by 3 bases and J by 3 bases, with 9 bases between them. The CDR3 sequence is 13 residues long. Germline-derived CDR1 and CDR2 are MNHEY and SVGEGT. The CDR3 nucleotides are TGTGCCAGCAGTTATAACAGGGTCTACGAGCAGTACTTC. Encoded protein: CASSYNRVYEQYF.

This clonotype was seen repeatedly, ten times or more. This chain uses TRBV3-1 with TRBJ2-5; D might be TRBD1 (5 bases). CDR3 length equals 12 residues. Germline-derived CDR1 and CDR2 are LGHDT and YNNKEL (reference sequence). Between the trimmed V and J ends, which lost 6 bases and 3 bases, there was a span of 8 bases. The CDR3: CASSRQKETQYF. For the CDR3, the DNA is TGTGCCAGCAGTAGACAGAAAGAGACCCAGTACTTC.

The rearrangement uses TRBV10-1 and TRBJ2-7, with D tentatively TRBD2 (6 bases). Trimming stripped 4 bases from V and 5 bases from J, with 18 bases between. CDR1 is WNHNN, CDR2 SYGVQD, per germline (reference sequence). The CDR3 is 15 amino acids. The CDR3 coding sequence is TGCGCCAGCAGTGGGGGTGGGACTTCGAACCACGAGCAGTACTTC. It codes for CASSGGGTSNHEQYF.

Concerning this clonotype: A clone one base away is much larger, so this may be a read error. V and J are TRBV4-1 and TRBJ1-2; D is uncertain. The CDR3 is 15 amino acids. Germline V gene sequence: CDR1 MGHRA, CDR2 YSYEKL. The CDR3 bases are TGCACCAGCAGCCAAGATAGGTGGGAGGGCTATGGCTACACCTTC. Translation gives CTSSQDRWEGYGYTF.

The V call is TRBV28, the J call TRBJ2-1; no clear D gene. The CDR3 runs 16 residues. Germline V gives CDR1 MDHEN, CDR2 SYDVKM. Trimming shortened V by 7 bases and J by 5 bases, and 21 bases separated the two germline ends. The CDR3 reads CASTLVRTPLNNEQFF. CDR3 DNA: TGTGCCAGCACCCTTGTCCGGACCCCATTGAACAATGAGCAGTTCTTC.

This clonotype was picked up a small number of times. The chain recombines TRBV5-1 with TRBJ1-2, with D possibly matching TRBD1 (5 bases). The CDR3 spans 14 residues. Germline loops: CDR1 SGHRS, CDR2 YFSETQ. V dropped 4 bases and J dropped 4 bases, with 14 bases sitting between them. DNA for the CDR3: TGCGCCAGCAGCGGGGGGGAAGCCCGCTATGGCTACACCTTC. Amino acid sequence: CASSGGEARYGYTF.

This clonotype was counted between two and nine times. DNA of the CDR3: TGTGCCAGCAGCTCCCCCGGGGGGGGGACCTCGGCGTACGAGCAGTACTTC. Amino acid sequence: CASSSPGGGTSAYEQYF. V and J are TRBV7-9 and TRBJ2-7, with 8 nucleotides matching TRBD2. The CDR3 is made up of 17 amino acids. The germline V gene encodes CDR1 SEHNR and CDR2 FQNEAQ (reference sequence). V lost 4 bases and J lost 4; bases outside the gene matches: 15. The variable domain in full, completed from reference TRBV7-9 and TRBJ2-7, reads DTGVSQNPRHKITKRGQNVTFRCDPISEHNRLYWYRQTLGQGPEFLTYFQNEAQLEKSRLLSDRFSAERPKGSFSTLEIQRTEQGDSAMYLCASSSPGGGTSAYEQYFGPGTRLTVT.

V is TRBV10-3 and J is TRBJ1-6; 8 nucleotides align to TRBD1. V shed 2 bases, J shed 9 bases, and the junction held 3 bases outside the gene matches. The CDR3 extends over 14 amino acids. CDR1 is ENHRY, CDR2 SYGVKD, per germline. CDR3 sequence reads: CAISEGTGRSPLHF. The CDR3 DNA is TGTGCCATCAGTGAGGGGACAGGCCGTTCACCCCTCCACTTT.

This chain uses TRBV20-1 with TRBJ1-6; no clear D. Germline CDR1 DFQATT, CDR2 SNEGSKA (reference sequence). The CDR3 loop spans 15 amino acids. The CDR3 protein is CTARVAGSYNSPLHF. The DNA of the CDR3 is TGCACCGCTAGAGTGGCCGGCTCCTATAATTCACCCCTCCACTTT.

The DNA for the CDR3 is TGTGCCAGCAGCTACAGGGCTGAAGCTTTCTTT. Translated, it gives CASSYRAEAFF. The J gene is TRBJ1-1, the V gene TRBV7-2; D might be TRBD1 (6 bases). This CDR3 contains 11 residues. Deletions cut 4 bases from V and 6 bases from J, with 6 bases between. Germline CDR1 SGHTA, CDR2 FQGNSA.

This rearrangement joins TRBV27 to TRBJ2-3, with a weak D call TRBD2 (6 bases). Trimming shortened V by 2 bases and J by 4 bases, and 13 bases separated the two germline ends. The CDR3 totals 15 residues. Germline lookup yields CDR1 MNHEY and CDR2 SMNVEV (reference sequence). The CDR3 reads CASSLDIGGPDTQYF. The CDR3 nucleotides read TGTGCCAGCAGTTTAGATATCGGGGGTCCAGATACGCAGTATTTT.